The entry below describes one TCR beta chain. The CDR3 loop spans 12 amino acids. Germline CDR1 and CDR2: KGHSH and LQKENI. This specimen comes from a study of beta chain features in type 1 diabetes. Sequenced material consisted of expressed TCRB transcripts (all of the isolated RNA was reverse transcribed). TCRdb's table, derived via immunoSEQ multiplex PCR, lists solely in-frame clones and lacks some. The sample lists 620,000 or so clones, around a sixth occurring once. The sample consisted of naive CD4+ T cells from blood. This chain joins TRBV18 and TRBJ2-5; no definite D call. The J call may be in error: the DNA end matches TRBJ2-7 better. The receptor's source is a man younger than 30 in good health. CDR3 loop: CASSPTTYEQYF. CDR3 nucleotide sequence: TGTGCCAGCTCACCGACAACCTACGAGCAGTACTTC.